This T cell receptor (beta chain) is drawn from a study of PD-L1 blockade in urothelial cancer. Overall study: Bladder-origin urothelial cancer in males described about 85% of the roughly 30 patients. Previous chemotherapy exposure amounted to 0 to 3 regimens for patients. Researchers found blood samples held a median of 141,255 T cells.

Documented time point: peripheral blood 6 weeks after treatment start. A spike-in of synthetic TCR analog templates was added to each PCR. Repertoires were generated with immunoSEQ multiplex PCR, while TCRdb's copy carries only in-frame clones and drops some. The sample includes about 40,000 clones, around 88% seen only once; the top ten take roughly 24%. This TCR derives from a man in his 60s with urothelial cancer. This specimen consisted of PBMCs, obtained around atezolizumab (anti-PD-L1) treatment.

The CDR3 DNA reads as TGCGCCAGCAGTGAGGGGACTAGAGCTCAAGAGACCCAGTACTTC. Protein product: CASSEGTRAQETQYF. The V call is TRBV10-1, the J call TRBJ2-5; 8 bases agree with TRBD2. CDR3 length equals 15 residues. With 2 bases clipped from V and 2 bases from J, the junction kept 4 bases outside the gene matches. CDR1 is WNHNN and CDR2 is SYGVQD in the germline V gene (reference sequence).